This T cell receptor beta chain was captured by sequencing in a study of cytomegalovirus exposure and HLA in healthy donors. Study outcomes and limitations: Apart from CMV serostatus, no immune exposure information was available.

This PCR relied on a set of 60 Vbeta primers and 13 Jbeta primers. Measured with immunoSEQ multiplex PCR; TCRdb has only the in-frame clones, and not every one. The table lists 150,000 to 200,000 clones, around 85% of them singletons. As for this clone: The antigen is undetermined.

Trimming at V came to 2 bases and at J to 3 bases, leaving 7 bases not matched to a gene. Germline assignment: CDR1 MNHEY and CDR2 SVGAGI. CDR3 length: 16 residues. Material: PBMCs. V gene TRBV6-5 combines with J gene TRBJ2-7; 10 positions agree with TRBD2. This sequence originates from a man between 35 and 55 years old in good health and CMV-seropositive. CDR3 sequence: CASSYVTSGEIYEQYF. The CDR3, as DNA: TGTGCCAGCAGTTACGTAACTAGCGGGGAGATCTACGAGCAGTACTTC.